The clone carrying this TCR beta chain has a single count. The CDR3 extends over 15 amino acids. Germline V lookup: CDR1 LNHDA, CDR2 SQIVND (reference sequence). Trimming left V 3 bases short and J 3 bases short, with 13 bases between. Profiling relied on immunoSEQ multiplex PCR, and the TCRdb table lists in-frame clones only, not all of them. This table has 240,000 or so clones, approximately 86% appearing once. This entry comes from a study of blood T cell repertoires in COVID-19. Sequenced material: peripheral blood. J is TRBJ2-3 and V is TRBV19, with D hard to call. The clonotype comes from a woman aged 25 to 39 with acute or convalescent COVID-19. The CDR3 sequence: CASSMRRLHTDTQYF. The CDR3, as DNA: TGTGCCAGTAGTATGAGGCGACTCCATACAGATACGCAGTATTTT. The full variable domain, with the rest looked up from reference TRBV19 and TRBJ2-3, is DGGITQSPKYLFRKEGQNVTLSCEQNLNHDAMYWYRQDPGQGLRLIYYSQIVNDFQKGDIAEGYSVSREKKESFPLTVTSAQKNPTAFYLCASSMRRLHTDTQYFGPGTRLTVL.